This passage covers 25 T cell receptor beta chains from one sample sequenced in a study of CD8 T cells in ankylosing spondylitis. Each CDR3 protein gets one entry after TCRdb re-called the 5' RACE reads with MiXCR. The top ten clones hold roughly 6.8% of a sample with 250,000 or so distinct CDR3 sequences, roughly a tenth of them seen once. Sequenced sample: blood, either unsorted or a sorted T cell fraction (not recorded which). Receptors originate from a male donor with ankylosing spondylitis or in good health (not recorded which).

The rearrangement links TRBV19 to TRBJ1-5, with D tentatively TRBD1 (6 bases). Per germline, CDR1 LNHDA and CDR2 SQIVND (reference sequence). Trimming stripped 4 bases from V and 7 bases from J, with 20 bases between. The CDR3 is 16 amino acids. CDR3 in amino acids: CASSTIHGGLEQPQHF. DNA for the CDR3: TGTGCCAGTAGTACCATTCACGGGGGGCTGGAACAGCCCCAGCATTTT.

The sample holds many counts of this clonotype. The rearrangement joins TRBV9 to TRBJ1-2; the match to TRBD1 covers 7 bases. CDR3 length equals 15 residues. With V trimmed by 0 bases and J by 4 bases, 6 bases remained unmatched. Per the germline V gene, CDR1 is SGDLS and CDR2 is YYNGEE. The CDR3 nucleotides read TGTGCCAGCAGCGTAGGAGGGGGCGAGGGCTATGGCTACACCTTC. This translates into CASSVGGGEGYGYTF.

This clonotype has at least ten counts. This rearrangement joins TRBV5-6 to TRBJ2-7; 7 bases are shared with TRBD1. Germline trimming cut 2 bases from V and 2 bases from J; bases unmatched to any gene: 4. The CDR3 has 14 amino acids. CDR1 and CDR2 from the germline V gene are SGHDT and YYEEEE. CDR3 in amino acids: CASSFGQVAYEQYF. For the CDR3, the DNA is TGTGCCAGCAGCTTCGGACAGGTAGCCTACGAGCAGTACTTC.

In regard to this clonotype: A read error is possible here, since a much larger clone lies one base away. The rearrangement uses TRBV6-5 and TRBJ1-1; TRBD1 matches at 7 bases. The ends lost 4 bases at V and 6 bases at J; junction bases unmatched: 8. This CDR3 contains 14 residues. Looked up from germline, CDR1 is MNHEY and CDR2 is SVGAGI. CDR3 coding DNA: TGTGCCAGCAGTTGCACGACAGGGATGGCTGAAGCTTTCTTT. Protein sequence: CASSCTTGMAEAFF.

Written as DNA, the CDR3 is TGCAGTGCTAGGGGCAGGGAGGTGACTGAAGCTTTCTTT. It yields the protein CSARGREVTEAFF. This chain uses TRBV20-1 with TRBJ1-1; TRBD1 is a possible D gene (5 bases). Germline loops: CDR1 DFQATT, CDR2 SNEGSKA (reference sequence). The CDR3 covers 13 residues. V was clipped by 3 bases and J by 5 bases, with 13 bases between them.

The sample holds many counts of this clonotype. The rearrangement uses TRBV5-1 and TRBJ1-1; D might be TRBD1 (5 bases). The germline V gene has CDR1 SGHRS and CDR2 YFSETQ. This CDR3 contains 14 residues. V was trimmed by 7 bases and J by 1 base, leaving 14 bases between them. CDR3 sequence reads: CASSPFGGNTEAFF. The CDR3 nucleotides are TGCGCCAGCTCTCCTTTTGGGGGGAACACTGAAGCTTTCTTT.

This clonotype was observed many times. This chain joins TRBV20-1 and TRBJ2-7; the D is unclear. V dropped 0 bases and J dropped 0 bases, with 9 bases sitting between them. The CDR3 extends over 14 amino acids. Germline V gene lookup returns CDR1 DFQATT and CDR2 SNEGSKA (reference sequence). The CDR3: CSARDGRSSYEQYF. CDR3 DNA: TGCAGTGCTAGAGATGGCCGTAGCTCCTACGAGCAGTACTTC.

This clonotype was detected many times. The chain's CDR3 is CASSLVGLAKNIQYF. For the CDR3, the DNA is TGTGCCAGCAGCTTAGTAGGGTTAGCCAAAAACATTCAGTACTTC. The J gene is TRBJ2-4, the V gene TRBV11-2, with D unclear. Trimming left V 1 base short and J 0 bases short, with 7 bases between. The CDR3 contains 15 residues. Per the germline V gene, CDR1 is SGHAT and CDR2 is FQNNGV.

This clonotype occurred many times. The chain carries TRBV11-2 and TRBJ2-1, with D maybe TRBD2 (5 bases). Germline V gene sequence: CDR1 SGHAT, CDR2 FQNNGV. The CDR3 runs 14 residues. Trimming stripped 0 bases from V and 4 bases from J, with 7 bases between. CDR3 nucleotide sequence: TGTGCCAGCAGCTTAGAGCGGGCATACAATGAGCAGTTCTTC. It translates to CASSLERAYNEQFF.

This clonotype has at least ten counts. The chain combines TRBV6-1 with TRBJ2-7; D possibly uses TRBD1 or TRBD2 (5 bases each). The V gene's germline CDR1 is MNHNS and CDR2 SASEGT. The length of the CDR3 is 14 residues. V was pared by 0 bases and J by 4 bases, with 10 bases between. The DNA for the CDR3 is TGTGCCAGCAGTGAAGCAAGGGGAGATTACGAGCAGTACTTC. Translated: CASSEARGDYEQYF.

DNA of the CDR3: TGTGCCAGCAGCCTTGGGACAGCACGGATTGCCGGGGAGCTGTTTTTT. Translating it yields CASSLGTARIAGELFF. This chain links TRBV7-9 with TRBJ2-2; TRBD1 matches 7 bases. This CDR3 is built from 16 residues. The germline gives CDR1 SEHNR, CDR2 FQNEAQ (reference sequence). Unmatched junction bases numbered 12, after V lost 5 bases and J lost 6 bases.

This clonotype was found many times. The chain recombines TRBV5-1 with TRBJ1-1, with TRBD1 matching 7 bases. The CDR3 spans 14 residues. Trimming took 0 bases from V and 6 from J; bases not matched to a gene: 5. Germline lookup yields CDR1 SGHRS and CDR2 YFSETQ. The CDR3 DNA sequence: TGCGCCAGCAGCTTGGGACAGGGTGGTTCTGAAGCTTTCTTT. This gives the protein CASSLGQGGSEAFF.

This clonotype was counted many times. This chain joins TRBV12-3 or TRBV12-4 and TRBJ1-3; D uncertain. V lost 6 bases to trimming and J lost 1 base, with 13 bases between them. The CDR3 is 15 amino acids. In DNA, the CDR3 is TGTGCCAGCAGAAAGACGGTCCCGTCTGGAAACACCATATATTTT. Translating gives CASRKTVPSGNTIYF.

This clonotype was seen many times. The chain joins TRBV29-1 to TRBJ2-7; 11 nucleotides align to TRBD1. The CDR3 sequence is 13 residues long. Germline CDR1 SQVTM, CDR2 ANQGSEA. V trimming: 1 base; J trimming: 7 bases; junction bases outside the gene matches: 3. Here the CDR3 reads CSVEGTGGLEQYF. The CDR3 DNA reads TGCAGCGTTGAAGGGACAGGGGGCTTAGAGCAGTACTTC.

This clonotype was found many times. The chain uses TRBV7-9 and TRBJ2-3; no firm D call. From germline, CDR1 is SEHNR and CDR2 FQNEAQ (reference sequence). This CDR3 contains 15 residues. The V end lost 1 base, the J end lost 0 bases, and 8 bases lay between the germline ends. The CDR3 DNA is TGTGCCAGCAGCTTAGTGGTCGATAGCACAGATACGCAGTATTTT. It encodes CASSLVVDSTDTQYF.

This chain connects TRBV7-2 to TRBJ2-3; D remains unclear. The length of the CDR3 is 14 residues. V lost 5 bases, J lost 4 bases, and 13 bases lay in between. Germline V CDR1 and CDR2: SGHTA, FQGNSA. The CDR3 nucleotides read TGTGCCAGCAGCGAAAGGAGCCCCCCAGATACGCAGTATTTT. It encodes CASSERSPPDTQYF.

This clonotype was observed at least ten times. V usage is TRBV4-2 and J usage is TRBJ2-2; 13 positions agree with TRBD2. Germline loops: CDR1 LGHNA, CDR2 YNFKEQ. With V trimmed by 0 bases and J by 7 bases, 5 bases remained unmatched. This CDR3 is built from 17 residues. In DNA, the CDR3 is TGTGCCAGCAGCCAAGAACTAGCGGGGGGGCCTAACGGGGAGCTGTTTTTT. Protein: CASSQELAGGPNGELFF.

The chain links TRBV11-2 to TRBJ1-1; 9 nucleotides match TRBD1. V lost 5 bases, J lost 6 bases, and 7 bases stayed unmatched. CDR1 and CDR2 from the germline V gene are SGHAT and FQNNGV. The CDR3 runs to 14 residues. CDR3 sequence: CASSKGDREAEAFF. CDR3 sequence (DNA): TGTGCCAGCAGCAAAGGGGACAGGGAGGCTGAAGCTTTCTTT.

The chain uses TRBV12-3 or TRBV12-4 and TRBJ2-1; TRBD2 agrees at 8 bases. The V and J ends lost 4 bases and 11 bases, in that order; junction bases with no gene match: 7. The CDR3 covers 13 residues. The CDR3 DNA is TGTGCCAGCAGTTCGCGGGGGGTTTTCAAGCAGTTCTTC. It translates to CASSSRGVFKQFF.

This clonotype was seen at least ten times. V and J are TRBV20-1 and TRBJ2-2; D is unresolved. The length of the CDR3 is 14 residues. Per germline, CDR1 DFQATT and CDR2 SNEGSKA (reference sequence). Trimming pared 6 bases from V and 2 bases from J, leaving 13 bases between. DNA of the CDR3: TGCAGTGCCGCATCGGGTCGTAACACCGGGGAGCTGTTTTTT. It yields the protein CSAASGRNTGELFF.

The sample holds many counts of this clonotype. V is TRBV20-1 and J is TRBJ2-1; 7 positions match TRBD2. The ends lost 2 bases at V and 12 bases at J; junction bases unmatched: 19. Germline values: CDR1 DFQATT, CDR2 SNEGSKA (reference sequence). The CDR3 is 16 residues long. This CDR3 reads CSARSSLAEARRWQFF. DNA for the CDR3: TGCAGTGCTAGATCATCGCTAGCGGAGGCCCGAAGGTGGCAGTTCTTC.

At least ten counts were recorded for this clonotype. The chain uses TRBV5-1 and TRBJ2-2; no reliable D call. CDR1 is SGHRS and CDR2 is YFSETQ in the germline V gene. V was trimmed by 2 bases and J by 3 bases, leaving 8 bases between them. The CDR3 consists of 14 residues. CDR3 amino acids: CASSLNLYTGELFF. The CDR3 nucleotides are TGCGCCAGCAGCTTAAACCTATACACCGGGGAGCTGTTTTTT.

This clonotype was picked up many times. The chain recombines TRBV20-1 with TRBJ2-7; maybe TRBD1 (5 bases). The CDR3 has 15 residues. Trimming pared 6 bases from V and 3 bases from J, leaving 21 bases between. Germline CDR1 reads DFQATT; CDR2 reads SNEGSKA (reference sequence). CDR3 amino acids: CSAGDSHTTNYEQYF. For the CDR3, the DNA is TGCAGTGCCGGCGACAGCCATACAACCAACTACGAGCAGTACTTC.

This clonotype occurred a few times. The J gene is TRBJ2-7, the V gene TRBV20-1; 7 bases align to TRBD1. This CDR3 is built from 13 residues. CDR1 and CDR2 (germline): DFQATT, SNEGSKA (reference sequence). The J segment lost 3 bases and the V segment lost 5 bases, leaving 7 bases of the junction unmatched. CDR3 sequence: CSAATGLSYEQYF. In DNA form, the CDR3 reads TGCAGTGCTGCGACAGGGTTAAGCTACGAGCAGTACTTC.

This clonotype was found many times. The chain links TRBV6-6 to TRBJ2-1; the D gene is possibly TRBD1 (6 bases). This CDR3 is built from 12 residues. From germline, CDR1 is MNHNY and CDR2 SVGAGI (reference sequence). V dropped 9 bases and J dropped 4 bases, with 10 bases sitting between them. For the CDR3, the DNA is TGTGCCAGTAGGACAGAATACAATGAGCAGTTCTTC. Its translation: CASRTEYNEQFF.